This T cell receptor beta chain was sequenced in a study of memory CD4+ T cells and cytomegalovirus serostatus. Study in general: This sample comes from healthy Belgian adults, under 10 CMV seropositive, around 26 seronegative.

The sort gate was single viable CD3+CD4+CD8-CD45RO+ cells for memory CD4+ T cells. Serum IgG to CMV pp150, pp28, p38 and p52 defined serostatus. TCRdb's copy holds only in-frame clones and misses some; the assay was immunoSEQ multiplex PCR. Among roughly 64,000 clones listed, around 77% were seen once. With respect to this clone: Antigen: not known.

Study-level results: Each of some 67 CMV-associated TCRbeta sequences occurred in one to five individuals. The CMV-associated TCR signature appears largely within the CD4+ memory repertoire.

CDR1 is MDHEN and CDR2 is SYDVKM in the germline V gene. CDR3 size: 13 residues. The ends were cut back, 4 bases at V and 5 bases at J, with 11 bases in the middle. The chain combines TRBV28 with TRBJ1-2; a weak D match, TRBD1 (5 bases). The specimen was memory CD4+ T cells from blood. This sequence was found in an adult in good health and CMV-seronegative. Written as DNA, the CDR3 is TGTGCCAGCAGTTCCTCAGGGAGGTATGGCTACACCTTC. Amino acid sequence: CASSSSGRYGYTF.